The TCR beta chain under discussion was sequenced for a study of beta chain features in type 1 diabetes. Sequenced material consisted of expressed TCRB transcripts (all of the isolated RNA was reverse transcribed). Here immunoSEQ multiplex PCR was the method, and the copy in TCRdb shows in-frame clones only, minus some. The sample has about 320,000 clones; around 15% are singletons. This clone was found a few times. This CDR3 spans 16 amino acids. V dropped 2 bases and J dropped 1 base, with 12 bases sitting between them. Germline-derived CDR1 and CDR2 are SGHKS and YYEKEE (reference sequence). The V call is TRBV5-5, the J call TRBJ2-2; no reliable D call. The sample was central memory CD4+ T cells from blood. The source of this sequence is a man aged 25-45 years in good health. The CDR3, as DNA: TGTGCCAGCAGCTTCTTAGTAGACATGAACACCGGGGAGCTGTTTTTT. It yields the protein CASSFLVDMNTGELFF.